The 17 T cell receptor beta chains below come from one sample, sequenced in a study of T cells in Graves' hyperthyroidism and ophthalmopathy. Regions amplified from RNA transcripts were the TCR beta CDR3 regions. A first-round RT-PCR of the TCR CDR3 used the HTBI primer set. TCRdb re-called the multiplex PCR reads through MiXCR, storing one row per CDR3 protein. The repertoire holds about 660,000 distinct CDR3 sequences, with 45% as singletons. Sequenced material: peripheral blood or thyroid tissue (not recorded which). The receptors derive from an adult man with Graves' disease, either hyperthyroidism or ophthalmopathy (not recorded which).

The chain links TRBV10-3 to TRBJ1-4; the match to TRBD1 covers 7 bases. V lost 3 bases, J lost 7 bases, and 8 bases stayed unmatched. This CDR3 region has 15 residues. Germline assignment: CDR1 ENHRY and CDR2 SYGVKD. CDR3 sequence (DNA): TGTGCCATCAGTGACGGACAGGCAAGTGGTGAAAAACTGTTTTTT. It specifies CAISDGQASGEKLFF.

This chain connects TRBV7-4 to TRBJ2-7, with TRBD1 as a possible D gene (6 bases). CDR1 is SGHVT and CDR2 is SQSDAQ in the germline V gene. This CDR3 has 15 amino acids. The V and J ends lost 0 bases and 2 bases respectively, with 11 bases between them. CDR3 region: CASSLARDNAYEQYF. The CDR3 DNA sequence: TGTGCCAGCAGCTTAGCCCGGGACAATGCCTACGAGCAGTACTTC.

This chain's CDR3 is CASSDFLANQPQHF. In nucleotides, the CDR3 is TGTGCCAGCAGCGACTTTTTAGCGAATCAGCCCCAGCATTTT. The chain recombines TRBV2 with TRBJ1-5; no definite D call. V lost 6 bases, J lost 4 bases, and 13 bases lay in between. Germline V CDR1 and CDR2: SNHLY, FYNNEI. The CDR3 sequence is 14 residues long.

The chain uses TRBV11-2 and TRBJ1-5, with D perhaps matching TRBD1 (5 bases). There are 14 residues in the CDR3. Trimming stripped 2 bases from V and 6 bases from J, with 11 bases between. Germline V CDR1 and CDR2: SGHAT, FQNNGV. Written as DNA, the CDR3 is TGTGCCAGCAGCTTACGGCAGGGTAGTCAGCCCCAGCATTTT. Its protein is CASSLRQGSQPQHF.

This clonotype was observed a few times. The germline gene is not matched at one end of the junction; a read error may be the cause. V usage is TRBV5-1 and J usage is TRBJ1-1; no reliable D call. This CDR3 is 14 amino acids long. Germline V CDR1 and CDR2: SGHRS, YFSETQ. The CDR3 region has the DNA TGTGCCAGCAGTTTATCCGCGGGGAACACTGAAGCTTTCTTT. Protein product: CASSLSAGNTEAFF.

The V and J genes are TRBV20-1 and TRBJ1-1; 7 positions match TRBD1. The CDR3 covers 13 residues. After removal of 4 bases from V and 4 bases from J, the junction contained 6 bases not matched to a gene. Germline CDR1 reads DFQATT; CDR2 reads SNEGSKA (reference sequence). CDR3 DNA sequence: TGCAGTGCTACTCAGGGGGTAGGCACTGAAGCTTTCTTT. This gives the protein CSATQGVGTEAFF.

This clonotype was counted a single time. The chain carries TRBV20-1 and TRBJ2-6, with D possibly matching TRBD1 (7 bases). Trimming shortened V by 3 bases and J by 1 base, and 16 bases separated the two germline ends. The CDR3 has 17 amino acids. CDR1 is DFQATT and CDR2 is SNEGSKA in the germline V gene (reference sequence). Here the CDR3 DNA reads TGCAGTGCTAGTTTTGACAGGGAGGAATCTGGGGCCAACGTCCTGACTTTC. Residues: CSASFDREESGANVLTF.

The chain joins TRBV20-1 to TRBJ1-1; D might be TRBD1 (5 bases). From germline, CDR1 is DFQATT and CDR2 SNEGSKA (reference sequence). This CDR3 spans 14 amino acids. Trimming stripped 8 bases from V and 2 bases from J, with 18 bases between. CDR3 DNA sequence: TGCAGTTTTGGGCGTCAGGACATAAACACTGAAGCTTTCTTT. This translates into CSFGRQDINTEAFF.

This clonotype was picked up a small number of times. V and J are TRBV29-1 and TRBJ1-1; perhaps TRBD1 as D (5 bases). Germline V lookup: CDR1 SQVTM, CDR2 ANQGSEA. The CDR3 covers 11 residues. Between the trimmed V and J ends, which lost 5 bases and 11 bases, there was a span of 15 bases. This CDR3 is CSVHGGRGAFF. Written as DNA, the CDR3 is TGCAGCGTTCATGGTGGGAGGGGTGCTTTCTTT.

Details on this clonotype: A junction boundary mismatches the germline segment, possibly from a read error. The rearrangement links TRBV2 to TRBJ1-4; 7 nucleotides line up with TRBD1. There are 20 residues in the CDR3. CDR1 SNHLY and CDR2 FYNNEI come from the germline V gene. DNA for the CDR3: TGCGCCAGCAGCCAAGAGAATAGCTTGGGACAGACCCCAACTAATGAAAAACTGTTTTTT. As protein: CASSQENSLGQTPTNEKLFF.

This clonotype was seen at least ten times. The rearrangement uses TRBV2 and TRBJ1-5; D call uncertain. The CDR3 covers 14 residues. The V end lost 7 bases, the J end lost 0 bases, and 10 bases lay between the germline ends. The germline CDR1 and CDR2 sequences are SNHLY and FYNNEI. The CDR3, as DNA: TGTGCCAGCACCCCAGGAATTAGCAATCAGCCCCAGCATTTT. This translates into CASTPGISNQPQHF.

The genes are TRBV7-2 and TRBJ1-5; 7 bases match TRBD1. The CDR3 loop spans 16 amino acids. Per the germline V gene, CDR1 is SGHTA and CDR2 is FQGNSA. The V segment lost 5 bases and the J segment 1 base; nucleotides outside the gene matches: 8. The CDR3 DNA reads as TGTGCCAGCAGCCAACAACAGGGGTACAGCAATCAGCCCCAGCATTTT. Translation gives CASSQQQGYSNQPQHF.

The chain links TRBV7-6 to TRBJ2-2; TRBD1 or TRBD2 may be the D gene (5 bases each). The CDR3 has 14 residues. Germline V gene sequence: CDR1 SGHVS, CDR2 FNYEAQ. With 2 bases removed from V and 9 bases from J, the gap between germline ends came to 13 bases. CDR3 DNA: TGTGCCAGCAGCTTAATGGGGACCCGGAGGGAGCTGTTTTTT. Translated, it gives CASSLMGTRRELFF.

The V and J genes are TRBV5-1 and TRBJ2-7; D gene uncertain. The length of the CDR3 is 16 residues. V lost 0 bases to trimming and J lost 0 bases, with 13 bases between them. In germline, CDR1 is SGHRS, CDR2 YFSETQ. CDR3 DNA sequence: TGCGCCAGCAGCTTGGCCCGCGGACGGTTCTCCTACGAGCAGTACTTC. Its translation is CASSLARGRFSYEQYF.

This clonotype was counted only a few times. V is TRBV7-9 and J is TRBJ1-2, with 8 bases lining up with TRBD1. The CDR3 length is 15 residues. The junction had 9 bases not matched to a gene; V was cut back by 5 bases and J by 4 bases. CDR1 is SEHNR and CDR2 is FQNEAQ in the germline V gene (reference sequence). As DNA, the CDR3 is TGTGCCAGCAGCCAAGAAGGACAGGGAGCCTATGGCTACACCTTC. This gives the protein CASSQEGQGAYGYTF.

The rearrangement uses TRBV11-1 and TRBJ2-6, with D perhaps given as TRBD1 or TRBD2 (5 bases each). The CDR3 contains 14 residues. CDR1 and CDR2 from the germline V gene are SGHAT and FQDESV (reference sequence). The V gene lost 6 bases and the J gene lost 4 bases, with 10 bases spanning the gap. CDR3 in amino acids: CASRGEQGANVLTF. The CDR3 coding sequence is TGTGCCAGCAGGGGGGAACAGGGGGCCAACGTCCTGACTTTC.

This clonotype was found a few times. The chain links TRBV5-1 to TRBJ2-7; D is undetermined. CDR1 and CDR2 from the germline V gene are SGHRS and YFSETQ. The CDR3 covers 15 residues. Between the trimmed V and J ends, which lost 0 bases and 3 bases, there was a span of 13 bases. The CDR3: CASSLGLSHLYEQYF. The DNA for the CDR3 is TGCGCCAGCAGCTTGGGACTTTCGCACCTCTACGAGCAGTACTTC.